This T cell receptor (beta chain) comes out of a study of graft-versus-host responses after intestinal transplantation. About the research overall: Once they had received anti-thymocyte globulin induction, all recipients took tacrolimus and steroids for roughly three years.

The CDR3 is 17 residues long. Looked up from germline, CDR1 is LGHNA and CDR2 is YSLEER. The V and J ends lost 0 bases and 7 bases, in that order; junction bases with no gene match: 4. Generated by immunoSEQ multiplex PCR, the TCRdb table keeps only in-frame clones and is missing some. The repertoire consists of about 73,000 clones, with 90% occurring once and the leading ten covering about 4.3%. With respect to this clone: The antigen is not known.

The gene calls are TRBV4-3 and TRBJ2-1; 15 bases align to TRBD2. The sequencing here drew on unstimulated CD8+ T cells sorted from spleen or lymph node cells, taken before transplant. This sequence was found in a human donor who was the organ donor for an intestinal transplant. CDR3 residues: CASSQDWTSGGENEQFF. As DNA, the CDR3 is TGCGCCAGCAGCCAAGATTGGACTAGCGGGGGGGAAAATGAGCAGTTCTTC.